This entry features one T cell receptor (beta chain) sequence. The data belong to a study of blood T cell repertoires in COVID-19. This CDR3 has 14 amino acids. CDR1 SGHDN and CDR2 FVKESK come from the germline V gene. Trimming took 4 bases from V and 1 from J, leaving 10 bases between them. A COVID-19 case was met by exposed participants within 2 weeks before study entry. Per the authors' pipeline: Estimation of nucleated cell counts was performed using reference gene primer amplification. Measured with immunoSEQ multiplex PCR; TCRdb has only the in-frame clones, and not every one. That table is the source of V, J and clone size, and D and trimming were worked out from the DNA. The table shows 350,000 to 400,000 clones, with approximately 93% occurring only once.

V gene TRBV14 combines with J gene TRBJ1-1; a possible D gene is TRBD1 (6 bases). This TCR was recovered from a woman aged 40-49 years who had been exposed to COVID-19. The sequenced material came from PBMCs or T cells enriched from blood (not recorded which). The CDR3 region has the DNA TGTGCCAGCAGCCGTGGACAGAAGAACACTGAAGCTTTCTTT. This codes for CASSRGQKNTEAFF. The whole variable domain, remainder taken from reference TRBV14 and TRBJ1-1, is EAGVTQFPSHSVIEKGQTVTLRCDPISGHDNLYWYRRVMGKEIKFLLHFVKESKQDESGMPNNRFLAERTGGTYSTLKVQPAELEDSGVYFCASSRGQKNTEAFFGQGTRLTVV.